These 24 T cell receptor beta chains originate from one sample sequenced in a study of control samples from healthy donors and cancer patients. Some clones are missing from TCRdb's copy, which holds only in-frame ones; the method was immunoSEQ multiplex PCR. The sample has 60,000 to 75,000 clones; around 80% are singletons. The sequenced sample was blood. Every receptor here comes from a man between 60 and 75 years old in good health.

The chain combines TRBV28 with TRBJ1-5; the match to TRBD1 covers 7 bases. The CDR3 is 15 residues long. CDR1 MDHEN and CDR2 SYDVKM come from the germline V gene. V gave up 6 bases and J gave up 5 bases; unmatched junction bases: 10. The CDR3, as DNA: TGTGCCAGCAGGCCAGGGGGAAGGGGAGATCAGCCCCAGCATTTT. Its protein product is CASRPGGRGDQPQHF. Looking up the rest from reference TRBV28 and TRBJ1-5 gives the full variable domain: DVKVTQSSRYLVKRTGEKVFLECVQDMDHENMFWYRQDPGLGLRLIYFSYDVKMKEKGDIPEGYSVSREKKERFSLILESASTNQTSMYLCASRPGGRGDQPQHFGDGTRLSIL.

This clone was recorded once. The chain joins TRBV5-1 to TRBJ2-1, with 7 bases aligning to TRBD1. With V trimmed by 6 bases and J by 2 bases, 5 bases remained unmatched. This CDR3 has 14 amino acids. Germline V gene sequence: CDR1 SGHRS, CDR2 YFSETQ. The CDR3 sequence is CASTLGTAYNEQFF. In DNA form, the CDR3 reads TGCGCCAGCACCCTCGGGACAGCCTACAATGAGCAGTTCTTC.

The chain carries TRBV7-5 and TRBJ2-7; the table's D call TRBD2 went unverified against the DNA. TRBV7-5 is deemed a pseudogene. CDR3 length: 14 residues. CDR3 in DNA: TGTGCCAGAATGAAAGGACTGAGCTCCTACGAGCAGTACTTC. Residues: CARMKGLSSYEQYF.

This chain connects TRBV10-3 to TRBJ1-5, with D uncertain. Germline CDR1 ENHRY, CDR2 SYGVKD. CDR3 length equals 14 residues. With 0 bases removed from V and 1 base from J, the gap between germline ends came to 4 bases. The CDR3 protein is CAISESMSNQPQHF. CDR3 in DNA: TGTGCCATCAGTGAGTCGATGAGCAATCAGCCCCAGCATTTT.

The chain couples TRBV19 to TRBJ2-3, with D uncertain. The CDR3 length is 15 residues. Trimming took off 1 base at V and 1 base at J, with 9 bases between the two ends. CDR1 is LNHDA, CDR2 SQIVND, per germline (reference sequence). Written as DNA, the CDR3 is TGTGCCAGTAGTATAGCCCTCTTTGGCACAGATACGCAGTATTTT. This codes for CASSIALFGTDTQYF.

The chain combines TRBV11-2 with TRBJ2-3, with 7 nucleotides matching TRBD2. V dropped 3 bases and J dropped 0; count of bases not matched to a gene: 12. Germline V CDR1 and CDR2: SGHAT, FQNNGV. The CDR3 length is 18 residues. Here the CDR3 DNA reads TGTGCCAGCAGCTTTTCCCGCAGGTCTAGCGGCAGCACAGATACGCAGTATTTT. Encoded protein: CASSFSRRSSGSTDTQYF.

The count of this clone is one. This rearrangement joins TRBV6-5 to TRBJ2-7; the match to TRBD2 covers 10 bases. CDR1 is MNHEY, CDR2 SVGAGI, per germline. The length of the CDR3 is 12 residues. Trimming cost V 6 bases and J 10 bases; bases outside gene matches: 6. The CDR3 here is CASRGTSALQYF. CDR3 nucleotides: TGTGCCAGCAGAGGGACTAGCGCGCTACAGTACTTC.

This clone was recorded many times. V usage is TRBV27 and J usage is TRBJ2-7, with D hard to call. This CDR3 region has 14 residues. Germline values: CDR1 MNHEY, CDR2 SMNVEV (reference sequence). With 6 bases removed from V and 1 base from J, the gap between germline ends came to 13 bases. CDR3 nucleotides: TGTGCCAGCAGCCCCTCTGAGTCATCCTACGAGCAGTACTTC. Protein: CASSPSESSYEQYF.

This sequence joins TRBV29-1 and TRBJ2-1, with 10 bases matching TRBD2. The V segment lost 6 bases and the J segment 7 bases; nucleotides outside the gene matches: 9. The CDR3 covers 14 residues. The V gene's germline CDR1 is SQVTM and CDR2 ANQGSEA. DNA for the CDR3: TGCAGCGTAAAAGCGGGAGGGCCACGGAATGAGCAGTTCTTC. This gives the protein CSVKAGGPRNEQFF.

The gene calls are TRBV7-7 and TRBJ2-3, with 7 bases aligning to TRBD1. Germline CDR1 reads SSHAT; CDR2 reads FNYEAQ (reference sequence). The CDR3 is made up of 15 amino acids. Trimming at V came to 3 bases and at J to 3 bases, leaving 6 bases not matched to a gene. CDR3 sequence (DNA): TGTGCCAGCAGCTTCGGACAGGCGAGGACAGATACGCAGTATTTT. This translates into CASSFGQARTDTQYF.

The genes are TRBV3-1 (or the pseudogene TRBV3-2) and TRBJ1-2; D is uncertain. Germline V CDR1 and CDR2: LGHDT, YNNKEL (reference sequence). This CDR3 has 15 amino acids. With 4 bases removed from V and 4 bases from J, the gap between germline ends came to 16 bases. This chain's CDR3 is CASSRSDGPSYGYTF. The CDR3 bases are TGTGCCAGCAGCCGATCGGATGGGCCGAGCTATGGCTACACCTTC.

This clone was detected a few times. The genes are TRBV29-1 and TRBJ2-7, with 8 bases lining up with TRBD2. The germline V gene has CDR1 SQVTM and CDR2 ANQGSEA. This CDR3 spans 14 amino acids. V shed 5 bases, J shed 3 bases, and the junction held 9 bases outside the gene matches. The CDR3 here is CSVQVGGRLYEQYF. The CDR3 nucleotides read TGCAGCGTTCAGGTAGGCGGGAGGCTCTACGAGCAGTACTTC.

This clone was recorded a few times. V is TRBV19 and J is TRBJ1-1, with a possible D match to TRBD1 (5 bases). CDR1 is LNHDA, CDR2 SQIVND, per germline (reference sequence). The CDR3 runs 14 residues. V was pared by 5 bases and J by 0 bases, with 10 bases between. CDR3 sequence (DNA): TGTGCCAGTAGTCTGGACATATTGAACACTGAAGCTTTCTTT. Its translation: CASSLDILNTEAFF.

CDR3 in amino acids: CASTPGTKETQYF. In DNA, the CDR3 is TGCGCCAGCACCCCCGGGACAAAAGAGACCCAGTACTTC. The rearrangement links TRBV5-1 to TRBJ2-5; tentative D call: TRBD1 (6 bases). This CDR3 region has 13 residues. The V gene's germline CDR1 is SGHRS and CDR2 YFSETQ. Trimming took 6 bases from V and 3 from J, leaving 12 bases between them.

The gene calls are TRBV9 and TRBJ2-1, with a possible D match to TRBD1 (6 bases). This CDR3 contains 13 residues. V lost 2 bases and J 12 bases, leaving 15 bases between the germline ends. Germline V gene data show CDR1 as SGDLS and CDR2 as YYNGEE. The CDR3 sequence: CASSVRDIGGQFF. CDR3 sequence (DNA): TGTGCCAGCAGCGTCCGGGACATCGGCGGGCAGTTCTTC. Variable domain in full (rest from reference TRBV9 and TRBJ2-1): DSGVTQTPKHLITATGQRVTLRCSPRSGDLSVYWYQQSLDQGLQFLIQYYNGEERAKGNILERFSAQQFPDLHSELNLSSLELGDSALYFCASSVRDIGGQFFGPGTRLTVL.

The rearrangement joins TRBV27 to TRBJ2-7; 9 nucleotides agree with TRBD1. The length of the CDR3 is 15 residues. The V gene end was trimmed by 2 bases and the J gene end by 4 bases; junction bases not matched to a gene: 6. The germline V gene has CDR1 MNHEY and CDR2 SMNVEV (reference sequence). In DNA, the CDR3 is TGTGCCAGCAGTTTAAGGAGGGACAGGGTTTACGAGCAGTACTTC. Its translation: CASSLRRDRVYEQYF.

This CDR3 reads CASSLRQNTGELFF. CDR3 nucleotides: TGTGCCAGCAGCCTGAGACAGAACACCGGGGAGCTGTTTTTT. The chain joins TRBV7-8 to TRBJ2-2, with D unresolved. This CDR3 has 14 residues. The V end was cut by 5 bases, the J end by 1 base, with 8 bases between. Germline V CDR1 and CDR2: SGHVS, FQNEAQ. Full variable domain (missing parts from reference TRBV7-8 and TRBJ2-2): GAGVSQSPRYKVAKRGQDVALRCDPISGHVSLFWYQQALGQGPEFLTYFQNEAQLDKSGLPSDRFFAERPEGSVSTLKIQRTQQEDSAVYLCASSLRQNTGELFFGEGSRLTVL.

The chain couples TRBV28 to TRBJ2-1; D perhaps matches TRBD2 (6 bases). In germline, CDR1 is MDHEN, CDR2 SYDVKM. This CDR3 region has 16 residues. V lost 5 bases and J 9 bases, leaving 23 bases between the germline ends. DNA for the CDR3: TGTGCCAGCAGTACCCTTTTCGGGACGGGAGTGGCTGAGCAGTTCTTC. As protein: CASSTLFGTGVAEQFF.

This chain links TRBV30 with TRBJ2-5; 8 nucleotides match TRBD2. The ends lost 2 bases at V and 7 bases at J; junction bases unmatched: 15. CDR3 size: 16 residues. Germline CDR1 GTSNPN, CDR2 SVGIG (reference sequence). The CDR3 nucleotides read TGTGCCTGGAGTCGTCCCGGGACTAGGCTGTGTTTGACCCAGTACTTC. Amino acids: CAWSRPGTRLCLTQYF.

The genes are TRBV6-1 and TRBJ2-1, with unresolved D. V was pared by 2 bases and J by 9 bases, with 5 bases between. This CDR3 is 11 amino acids long. Per germline, CDR1 MNHNS and CDR2 SASEGT. In DNA, the CDR3 is TGTGCCAGCAGTGAACCGGGTGAGCAGTTCTTC. Amino acid sequence: CASSEPGEQFF.

The J gene is TRBJ2-5, the V gene TRBV19, with 9 bases lining up with TRBD2. CDR1 and CDR2 from the germline V gene are LNHDA and SQIVND (reference sequence). V shed 5 bases, J shed 4 bases, and the junction held 8 bases outside the gene matches. There are 15 residues in the CDR3. The CDR3 loop reads CASSSSGIVAETQYF. The CDR3 nucleotides read TGTGCCAGTAGTTCTAGCGGGATTGTTGCAGAGACCCAGTACTTC.

This rearrangement joins TRBV9 to TRBJ2-1; TRBD1 matches at 9 bases. V dropped 1 base and J dropped 7; count of bases not matched to a gene: 6. CDR3 length: 15 residues. Germline V gene lookup returns CDR1 SGDLS and CDR2 YYNGEE. The CDR3 spells CASSVSGTGLNEQFF. Written as DNA, the CDR3 is TGTGCCAGCAGCGTAAGCGGGACAGGGTTAAATGAGCAGTTCTTC. The full variable domain, rest sourced from reference TRBV9 and TRBJ2-1, is DSGVTQTPKHLITATGQRVTLRCSPRSGDLSVYWYQQSLDQGLQFLIQYYNGEERAKGNILERFSAQQFPDLHSELNLSSLELGDSALYFCASSVSGTGLNEQFFGPGTRLTVL.

V usage is TRBV7-9 and J usage is TRBJ2-2; weak D call: TRBD2 (6 bases). This CDR3 region has 11 residues. CDR1 is SEHNR and CDR2 is FQNEAQ in the germline V gene (reference sequence). Trimming left V 9 bases short and J 7 bases short, with 9 bases between. The CDR3 here is CARGDFGELFF. CDR3 nucleotides: TGTGCCAGGGGGGACTTCGGGGAGCTGTTTTTT. The variable domain in full, completed from reference TRBV7-9 and TRBJ2-2, reads DTGVSQNPRHKITKRGQNVTFRCDPISEHNRLYWYRQTLGQGPEFLTYFQNEAQLEKSRLLSDRFSAERPKGSFSTLEIQRTEQGDSAMYLCARGDFGELFFGEGSRLTVL.

This chain uses TRBV28 with TRBJ2-2; D might be TRBD1 (6 bases). The V end was cut by 4 bases, the J end by 5 bases, with 17 bases between. This CDR3 contains 16 residues. Germline CDR1 MDHEN, CDR2 SYDVKM. The CDR3 spells CASSSHLTGSTGELFF. In nucleotides, the CDR3 is TGTGCCAGCAGTTCCCACCTTACAGGGAGTACCGGGGAGCTGTTTTTT.